The source of this T cell receptor (beta chain) is a study of CD8 T cells in ankylosing spondylitis. Study results and caveats: Significant enrichment of disease-linked clones was reportedly seen in matched ankylosing spondylitis synovial fluid. Earlier work had already found some motif variants in reactive arthritis synovial fluid and blood.

This clonotype occurred many times. What it recognizes is unknown. By quantitative 5'-RACE with molecular barcodes, the TCR beta libraries were made. MiXCR, run by TCRdb on the 5' RACE reads, gives a single entry per CDR3 protein. This sample has roughly 250,000 distinct CDR3 sequences, with around 9.1% found just once. The receptor's source is a male donor with ankylosing spondylitis or in good health (not recorded which). The sample was blood, either unsorted or a sorted T cell fraction (not recorded which).

CDR3 loop: CASSFLGEGSDTQYF. The DNA of the CDR3 is TGTGCCAGCAGCTTTTTAGGGGAGGGCTCAGATACGCAGTATTTT. The chain links TRBV7-2 to TRBJ2-3; 7 nucleotides align to TRBD2. Germline V gives CDR1 SGHTA, CDR2 FQGNSA. The CDR3 length is 15 residues. Germline trimming cut 3 bases from V and 4 bases from J; bases unmatched to any gene: 7.